The 25 T cell receptor beta chains below come from one sample, sequenced in a study of blood T cell repertoires in COVID-19. Method: immunoSEQ multiplex PCR; TCRdb's copy keeps in-frame clones and lacks some. The data hold about 87,000 clones, with around 85% observed a single time. Material for sequencing was peripheral blood. The origin of the receptors is a woman aged 80 or older with active or convalescent COVID-19.

V and J are TRBV19 and TRBJ1-6, with 7 nucleotides matching TRBD1. J lost 7 bases, V lost 6 bases, and 6 bases had no gene match. The CDR3 has 14 amino acids. Germline CDR1 reads LNHDA; CDR2 reads SQIVND (reference sequence). CDR3 protein: CASSLGTDNSPLHF. The CDR3 coding sequence is TGTGCCAGTAGCCTAGGGACAGACAATTCACCCCTCCACTTT.

The chain combines TRBV12-3 or TRBV12-4 with TRBJ1-5; D is possibly TRBD1 (6 bases). V was pared by 6 bases and J by 11 bases, with 14 bases between. There are 12 residues in the CDR3. CDR3 loop: CASSRQATAQHF. The CDR3 nucleotides are TGTGCCAGCAGCCGACAGGCCACGGCCCAGCATTTT.

The rearrangement uses TRBV2 and TRBJ1-5; D not certain. Germline-derived CDR1 and CDR2 are SNHLY and FYNNEI. Trimming removed 2 bases at V and 7 bases at J, with 12 bases between. The CDR3 spans 14 residues. CDR3: CASSERTGIQPQHF. CDR3 nucleotides: TGTGCCAGCAGTGAAAGGACTGGAATCCAGCCCCAGCATTTT.

Concerning this clone itself: At one boundary the junction diverges from the germline segment, which might be a read error. V and J are TRBV5-1 and TRBJ1-1, with D possibly TRBD1 on 5 matching bases. The CDR3 runs to 13 residues. Germline values: CDR1 SGHRS, CDR2 YFSETQ. Written as DNA, the CDR3 is TGCGCCAGCACCTTGACAGAGAACACTGAAGCTTTCTTT. Its protein product is CASTLTENTEAFF. Looking up the rest from reference TRBV5-1 and TRBJ1-1 gives the full variable domain: KAGVTQTPRYLIKTRGQQVTLSCSPISGHRSVSWYQQTPGQGLQFLFEYFSETQRNKGNFPGRFSGRQFSNSRSEMNVSTLELGDSALYLCASTLTENTEAFFGQGTRLTVV.

The chain is built from TRBV12-5 and TRBJ2-2, with D maybe TRBD1 (5 bases). The CDR3 extends over 17 amino acids. Germline CDR1 reads LGHNT; CDR2 reads FRNRAP. The V end was cut by 5 bases, the J end by 3 bases, with 19 bases between. The CDR3, as DNA: TGTGCTAGTGGTCGATCCGGACATCTTCGGGACACCGGGGAGCTGTTTTTT. It yields the protein CASGRSGHLRDTGELFF.

The rearrangement uses TRBV3-1 (or the pseudogene TRBV3-2) and TRBJ2-1; D call uncertain. CDR3 length: 14 residues. Looked up from germline, CDR1 is LGHDT and CDR2 is YNNKEL (reference sequence). V lost 0 bases and J lost 9, with 12 bases in between. The chain's CDR3 is CASSQDHRSSEQFF. The CDR3 DNA reads as TGTGCCAGCAGCCAAGATCACCGGTCTTCTGAGCAGTTCTTC.

This clone was seen more than once but under ten times. V is TRBV7-2 and J is TRBJ1-6; tentatively, D is TRBD1 (6 bases). This CDR3 comprises 17 residues. The germline gives CDR1 SGHTA, CDR2 FQGNSA. Between the trimmed V and J ends, which lost 2 bases and 7 bases, there was a span of 18 bases. CDR3 in amino acids: CASSLRTDVYYNSPLHF. DNA for the CDR3: TGTGCCAGCAGCTTACGGACAGACGTGTATTACAATTCACCCCTCCACTTT. Variable domain in full (rest from reference TRBV7-2 and TRBJ1-6): GAGVSQSPSNKVTEKGKDVELRCDPISGHTALYWYRQSLGQGLEFLIYFQGNSAPDKSGLPSDRFSAERTGGSVSTLTIQRTQQEDSAVYLCASSLRTDVYYNSPLHFGNGTRLTVT.

V usage is TRBV30 and J usage is TRBJ2-3; D is ambiguous. The CDR3 loop spans 17 amino acids. Germline V gene lookup returns CDR1 GTSNPN and CDR2 SVGIG (reference sequence). V lost 4 bases to trimming and J lost 2 bases, with 22 bases between them. CDR3 DNA sequence: TGTGCCTGGACCCTAGGAAGGTCCCTATCCGTCACAGATACGCAGTATTTT. Encoded protein: CAWTLGRSLSVTDTQYF.

The V and J genes are TRBV5-1 and TRBJ2-3, with TRBD1 matching over 8 bases. J gave up 1 base and V 3 bases, and 7 bases lay outside the gene matches. The CDR3 runs to 16 residues. Germline assignment: CDR1 SGHRS and CDR2 YFSETQ. CDR3: CASSSLPGQGTDTQYF. The CDR3 DNA reads as TGCGCCAGCAGCTCCTTACCGGGACAGGGCACAGATACGCAGTATTTT.

This clone was picked up one time. This chain links TRBV7-9 with TRBJ2-1, with D unresolved. This CDR3 is 14 amino acids long. From germline, CDR1 is SEHNR and CDR2 FQNEAQ (reference sequence). V was trimmed by 7 bases and J by 4 bases, leaving 14 bases between them. This chain's CDR3 is CASTQSWAYNEQFF. CDR3 DNA: TGTGCCAGCACCCAGAGCTGGGCTTACAATGAGCAGTTCTTC.

The J gene is TRBJ1-2, the V gene TRBV7-8; perhaps TRBD1 as D (6 bases). V was pared by 5 bases and J by 3 bases, with 13 bases between. CDR3 length equals 14 residues. Germline V gene lookup returns CDR1 SGHVS and CDR2 FQNEAQ. DNA of the CDR3: TGTGCCAGCAGCGAAGGGGGAGGGGACTATGGCTACACCTTC. It specifies CASSEGGGDYGYTF.

V is TRBV7-2 and J is TRBJ1-5; unclear D gene. Trimming took off 2 bases at V and 3 bases at J, with 5 bases between the two ends. Germline CDR1 is SGHTA and CDR2 is FQGNSA. CDR3 length: 13 amino acids. CDR3 bases: TGTGCCAGCAGCTTATACTTCAATCAGCCCCAGCATTTT. Translated, it gives CASSLYFNQPQHF.

This chain uses TRBV6-1 with TRBJ1-6; D is ambiguous. The V gene lost 2 bases and the J gene lost 4 bases, with 21 bases spanning the gap. The CDR3 is 19 residues long. From germline, CDR1 is MNHNS and CDR2 SASEGT. The CDR3 nucleotides are TGTGCCAGCAGTGAAAGAAGCGCATCCCTCTCTCTATATAATTCACCCCTCCACTTT. It specifies CASSERSASLSLYNSPLHF.

This clone was observed a few times. The gene calls are TRBV5-6 and TRBJ1-2; D is unresolved. Germline loops: CDR1 SGHDT, CDR2 YYEEEE. This CDR3 comprises 14 residues. The V and J ends lost 6 bases and 3 bases respectively, with 15 bases between them. The CDR3 sequence: CASTPGLMDYGYTF. CDR3 nucleotides: TGTGCCAGCACCCCCGGTCTGATGGACTATGGCTACACCTTC.

The chain has TRBV27 and TRBJ1-2; no definite D call. Trimming removed 3 bases at V and 4 bases at J, with 12 bases between. This CDR3 has 14 amino acids. Germline V gene sequence: CDR1 MNHEY, CDR2 SMNVEV (reference sequence). CDR3 coding DNA: TGTGCCAGCAGTTTGGACGGGGTTGGCTATGGCTACACCTTC. Its protein product is CASSLDGVGYGYTF.

The V and J genes are TRBV7-9 and TRBJ2-3, with 8 bases that match TRBD2. The CDR3 contains 13 residues. J gave up 1 base and V 10 bases, and 4 bases lay outside the gene matches. Germline V gene data show CDR1 as SEHNR and CDR2 as FQNEAQ (reference sequence). CDR3 bases: TGTGCCACGACTAGCGCTGGCACAGATACGCAGTATTTT. Translating gives CATTSAGTDTQYF. The full variable domain, its missing parts supplied by reference TRBV7-9 and TRBJ2-3, is DTGVSQNPRHKITKRGQNVTFRCDPISEHNRLYWYRQTLGQGPEFLTYFQNEAQLEKSRLLSDRFSAERPKGSFSTLEIQRTEQGDSAMYLCATTSAGTDTQYFGPGTRLTVL.

V usage is TRBV4-3 and J usage is TRBJ2-5; 10 bases are shared with TRBD2. The J segment lost 7 bases and the V segment lost 0 bases, leaving 11 bases of the junction unmatched. The germline V gene has CDR1 LGHNA and CDR2 YSLEER. The CDR3 totals 17 residues. Written as DNA, the CDR3 is TGCGCCAGCAGCCAAGAACGAACTAGCGGGGTTTATGGGACCCAGTACTTC. It yields the protein CASSQERTSGVYGTQYF.

The genes are TRBV4-3 and TRBJ2-2; 8 nucleotides match TRBD2. V was clipped by 6 bases and J by 1 base; unmatched bases: 1. The V gene's germline CDR1 is LGHNA and CDR2 YSLEER. There are 14 residues in the CDR3. CDR3 region: CASSSGVNTGELFF. In DNA form, the CDR3 reads TGCGCCAGCAGTAGCGGGGTGAACACCGGGGAGCTGTTTTTT.

The chain links TRBV9 to TRBJ2-3; 9 bases agree with TRBD2. Per germline, CDR1 SGDLS and CDR2 YYNGEE. CDR3 length: 15 amino acids. J was trimmed by 4 bases and V by 2 bases; bases with no gene match: 5. In DNA, the CDR3 is TGTGCCAGCAGCGTTTTAGCGGGAGAGGCAGATACGCAGTATTTT. Translating gives CASSVLAGEADTQYF.

The chain uses TRBV11-2 and TRBJ1-1, with TRBD1 identical over 7 bases. J lost 1 base, V lost 6 bases, and 5 bases had no gene match. This CDR3 spans 14 amino acids. Germline CDR1 reads SGHAT; CDR2 reads FQNNGV. The CDR3 region is CASRPGTANTEAFF. The CDR3 region has the DNA TGTGCCAGCAGACCCGGGACAGCGAACACTGAAGCTTTCTTT.

This CDR3 is CASSHDRSNQPQHF. The DNA of the CDR3 is TGTGCCAGCAGTCACGACAGGAGCAATCAGCCCCAGCATTTT. The rearrangement uses TRBV6-6 and TRBJ1-5, with D maybe TRBD1 (6 bases). Germline V gives CDR1 MNHNY, CDR2 SVGAGI (reference sequence). V lost 5 bases, J lost 1 base, and 9 bases lay in between. CDR3 length equals 14 residues.

This chain connects TRBV7-2 to TRBJ2-1, with D possibly being TRBD1 (6 bases). Germline-derived CDR1 and CDR2 are SGHTA and FQGNSA. V was cut by 2 bases and J by 3 bases, with 11 bases left in between. This CDR3 has 15 amino acids. The CDR3 protein is CASSLQAGVYNEQFF. CDR3 nucleotide sequence: TGTGCCAGCAGCTTACAGGCAGGGGTCTACAATGAGCAGTTCTTC.

Of note for this clone: Other DNA sequences in the same sample also yield this CDR3. This chain connects TRBV7-9 to TRBJ1-2; 9 bases line up with TRBD1. Germline CDR1 is SEHNR and CDR2 is FQNEAQ (reference sequence). V trimming: 3 bases; J trimming: 5 bases; junction bases outside the gene matches: 1. The length of the CDR3 is 13 residues. The CDR3 region is CASSLGQGYGYTF. In DNA, the CDR3 is TGTGCCAGCAGCTTGGGACAGGGTTATGGCTACACCTTC.

This clone has a handful of counts. The chain combines TRBV9 with TRBJ2-7, with 9 bases fitting TRBD1. Germline V gene lookup returns CDR1 SGDLS and CDR2 YYNGEE. Trimming at V came to 4 bases and at J to 0 bases, leaving 8 bases not matched to a gene. The CDR3 has 16 residues. CDR3 in DNA: TGTGCCAGCAGCTCCCAGGGGACAGGGAGCTCCTACGAGCAGTACTTC. Its translation: CASSSQGTGSSYEQYF.

In this sample, this clone turned up once. J is TRBJ1-3 and V is TRBV7-2; 9 nucleotides line up with TRBD1. CDR1 is SGHTA and CDR2 is FQGNSA in the germline V gene. This CDR3 is 16 amino acids long. Germline trimming cut 1 base from V and 2 bases from J; bases unmatched to any gene: 3. The DNA for the CDR3 is TGTGCCAGCAGCTTAGACGGGACAGGGACTGGAAACACCATATATTTT. Translating gives CASSLDGTGTGNTIYF.